This TCR beta chain was sequenced for a study of T cells in Graves' hyperthyroidism and ophthalmopathy. This clonotype has only a few counts. Germline loops: CDR1 LNHDA, CDR2 SQIVND (reference sequence). The germline V and J ends were trimmed by 2 bases and 7 bases, with 6 bases remaining between them. CDR3 length: 12 residues. Template material for amplifying TCR beta CDR3 regions consisted of RNA transcripts. HTBI primers were the set used in a first-round RT-PCR of the TCR CDR3. Using its own MiXCR run on the multiplex PCR reads, TCRdb lists one record per CDR3 protein. The sample lists around 520,000 distinct CDR3 sequences, about 15% occurring once.

The receptor comes from a middle-aged woman with Graves' hyperthyroidism. Material: blood. The gene calls are TRBV19 and TRBJ1-5; D unclear. CDR3: CASSILGQPQHF. The CDR3 region has the DNA TGTGCCAGTAGTATATTGGGCCAGCCCCAGCATTTT.